This T cell receptor (beta chain) was captured by sequencing in a study of CD8+ T cells in alopecia areata. Study results and caveats: Many expanded lesional clones stayed in scalp and blood while on tofacitinib.

Trimming shortened V by 5 bases and J by 16 bases, and 12 bases separated the two germline ends. Germline CDR1 DFQATT, CDR2 SNEGSKA (reference sequence). CDR3 length: 10 residues. Treatment specified: oral pan-JAK inhibitor, 5-10 mg twice daily. Researchers gathered lesional scalp punch biopsies and peripheral blood from patients with alopecia areata. RNA extraction and reverse transcription yielded cDNA as sequencing template. Sequencing was performed with immunoSEQ multiplex PCR; in TCRdb, only in-frame clones are kept and a portion is missing. The top ten clones hold 0.75% to 0.95% of a sample with a few hundred thousand clones, about three fifths of them seen once. Comments on this clone: What it binds is unknown.

The rearrangement links TRBV20-1 to TRBJ1-6, with D perhaps matching TRBD1 (6 bases). Sequencing used CD4+ T cells sorted from blood, obtained at week 52, from a patient treated with tofacitinib. This sequence originates from a human donor with alopecia areata. Written as DNA, the CDR3 is TGCAGTGCTTTTTCAGGACAGCTCCACTTT. Its protein product is CSAFSGQLHF.